This T cell receptor beta chain was captured in a study of shared clonotypes between healthy human individuals. The CDR3 has 13 residues. Looked up from germline, CDR1 is GTSNPN and CDR2 is SVGIG (reference sequence). Unmatched junction bases numbered 6, after V lost 8 bases and J lost 4 bases. This clone appeared a few times. Assay used: immunoSEQ multiplex PCR; TCRdb lists only in-frame clones, some missing. The table has around 1,100,000 clones, around 77% seen once; the top ten hold over 0.8%. The source material was memory CD4+ T cells from PBMCs. Subset indicated: CD45RA-negative fraction. V usage is TRBV30 and J usage is TRBJ1-5; 9 nucleotides agree with TRBD1. This clonotype was sampled from a man younger than 30 in good health. Some clones in this sample may be carry-over from other donors' samples. As DNA, the CDR3 is TGTGCCCGCTACAGGGGGCCGAATCAGCCCCAGCATTTT. This sequence encodes CARYRGPNQPQHF.